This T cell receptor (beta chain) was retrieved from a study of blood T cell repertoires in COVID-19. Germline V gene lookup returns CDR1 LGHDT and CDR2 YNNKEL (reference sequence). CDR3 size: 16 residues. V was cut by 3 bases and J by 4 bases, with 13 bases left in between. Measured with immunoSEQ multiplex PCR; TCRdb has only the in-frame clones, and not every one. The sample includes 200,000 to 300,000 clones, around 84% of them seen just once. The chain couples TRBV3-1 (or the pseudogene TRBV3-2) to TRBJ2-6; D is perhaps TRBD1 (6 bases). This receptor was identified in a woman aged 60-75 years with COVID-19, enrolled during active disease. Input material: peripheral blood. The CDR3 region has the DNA TGTGCCAGCAGCCAGGCCAACAGGGCCGGGGCCAACGTCCTGACTTTC. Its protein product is CASSQANRAGANVLTF.